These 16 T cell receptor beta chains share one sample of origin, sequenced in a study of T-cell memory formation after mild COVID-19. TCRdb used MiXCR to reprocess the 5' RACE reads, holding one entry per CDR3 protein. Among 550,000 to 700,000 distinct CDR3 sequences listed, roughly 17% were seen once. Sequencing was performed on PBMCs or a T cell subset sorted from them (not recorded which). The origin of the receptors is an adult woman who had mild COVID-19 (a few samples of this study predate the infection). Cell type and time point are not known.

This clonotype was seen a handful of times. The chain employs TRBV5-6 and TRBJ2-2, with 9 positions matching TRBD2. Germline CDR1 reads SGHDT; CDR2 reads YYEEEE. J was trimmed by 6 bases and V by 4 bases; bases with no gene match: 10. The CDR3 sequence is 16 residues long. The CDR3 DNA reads TGTGCCAGCAGCAAAATCAGGACTAGCGCTTCCGGGGAGCTGTTTTTT. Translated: CASSKIRTSASGELFF. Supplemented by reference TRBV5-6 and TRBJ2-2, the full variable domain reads DAGVTQSPTHLIKTRGQQVTLRCSPKSGHDTVSWYQQALGQGPQFIFQYYEEEERQRGNFPDRFSGHQFPNYSSELNVNALLLGDSALYLCASSKIRTSASGELFFGEGSRLTVL.

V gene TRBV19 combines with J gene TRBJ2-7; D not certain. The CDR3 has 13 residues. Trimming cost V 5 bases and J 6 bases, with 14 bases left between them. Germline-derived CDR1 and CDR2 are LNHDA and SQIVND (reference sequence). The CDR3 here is CASSFPTFGEQYF. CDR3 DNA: TGTGCCAGTAGTTTCCCGACGTTCGGCGAGCAGTACTTC.

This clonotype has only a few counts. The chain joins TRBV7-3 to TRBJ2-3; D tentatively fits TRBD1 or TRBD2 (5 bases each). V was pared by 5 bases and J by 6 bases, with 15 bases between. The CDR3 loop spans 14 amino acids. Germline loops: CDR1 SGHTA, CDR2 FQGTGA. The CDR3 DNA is TGTGCCAGCAGCCCTCCGGGACCTCGGGATACGCAGTATTTT. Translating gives CASSPPGPRDTQYF.

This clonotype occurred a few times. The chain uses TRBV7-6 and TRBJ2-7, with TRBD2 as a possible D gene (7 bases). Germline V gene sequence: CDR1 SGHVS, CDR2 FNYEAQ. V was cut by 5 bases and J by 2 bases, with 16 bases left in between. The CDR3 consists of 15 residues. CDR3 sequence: CASSPHGRTAYEQYF. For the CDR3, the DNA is TGTGCCAGCAGCCCACACGGGAGGACAGCCTACGAGCAGTACTTC.

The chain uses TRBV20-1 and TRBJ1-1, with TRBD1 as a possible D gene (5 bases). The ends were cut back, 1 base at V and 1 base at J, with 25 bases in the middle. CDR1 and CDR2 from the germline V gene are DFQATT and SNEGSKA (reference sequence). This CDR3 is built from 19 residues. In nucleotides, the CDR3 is TGCAGTGCTAGAGCGCTTTTAATAGTATTGGGACGGAGGAACACTGAAGCTTTCTTT. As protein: CSARALLIVLGRRNTEAFF.

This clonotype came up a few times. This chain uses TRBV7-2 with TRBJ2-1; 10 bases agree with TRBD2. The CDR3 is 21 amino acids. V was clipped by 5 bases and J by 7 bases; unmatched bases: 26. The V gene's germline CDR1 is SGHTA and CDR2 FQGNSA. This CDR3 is CASSATPGLAWRWGDLNEQFF. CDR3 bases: TGTGCCAGCAGCGCGACGCCGGGACTAGCGTGGAGGTGGGGGGATTTGAATGAGCAGTTCTTC.

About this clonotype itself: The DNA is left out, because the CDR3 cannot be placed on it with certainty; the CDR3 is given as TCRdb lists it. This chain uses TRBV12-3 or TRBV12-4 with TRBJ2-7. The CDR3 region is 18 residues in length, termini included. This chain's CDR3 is CASSSTTLWERSSYEQYF.

CDR3 loop: CASVLQPAAPYEQYF. The DNA for the CDR3 is TGTGCCAGCGTTCTTCAGCCGGCCGCTCCCTACGAGCAGTACTTC. The rearrangement joins TRBV6-2 or TRBV6-3 to TRBJ2-7; D is unresolved. This CDR3 is built from 15 residues. Germline CDR1 MNHEY, CDR2 SVGEGT. V lost 8 bases and J 2 bases, leaving 19 bases between the germline ends.

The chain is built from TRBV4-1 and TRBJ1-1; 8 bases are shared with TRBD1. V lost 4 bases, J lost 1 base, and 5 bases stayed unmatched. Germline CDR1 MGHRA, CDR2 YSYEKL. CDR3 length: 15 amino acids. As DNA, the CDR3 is TGCGCCAGCAGCCGACCGGGACAGGAGAACACTGAAGCTTTCTTT. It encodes CASSRPGQENTEAFF.

The CDR3 coding sequence is TGTGCCAGCAGCTTGTTGATTCTCGAAGCTTTCTTT. Encoded protein: CASSLLILEAFF. The rearrangement uses TRBV7-2 and TRBJ1-1; D not certain. CDR1 and CDR2 from the germline V gene are SGHTA and FQGNSA. Deletions cut 3 bases from V and 8 bases from J, with 10 bases between. This CDR3 is 12 amino acids long.

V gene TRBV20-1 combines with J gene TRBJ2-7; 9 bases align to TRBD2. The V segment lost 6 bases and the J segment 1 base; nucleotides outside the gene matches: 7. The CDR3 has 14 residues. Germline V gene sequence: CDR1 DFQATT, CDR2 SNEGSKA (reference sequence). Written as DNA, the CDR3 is TGCAGTGCCCGTCGACTAGCGGCTTCCTACGAGCAGTACTTC. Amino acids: CSARRLAASYEQYF.

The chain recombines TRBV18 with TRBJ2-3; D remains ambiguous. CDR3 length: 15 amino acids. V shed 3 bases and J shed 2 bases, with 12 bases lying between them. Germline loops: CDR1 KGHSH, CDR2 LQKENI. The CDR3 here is CASSPQTWTTDTQYF. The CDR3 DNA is TGTGCCAGCTCACCGCAGACATGGACCACAGATACGCAGTATTTT. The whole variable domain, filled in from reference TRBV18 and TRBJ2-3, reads NAGVMQNPRHLVRRRGQEARLRCSPMKGHSHVYWYRQLPEEGLKFMVYLQKENIIDESGMPKERFSAEFPKEGPSILRIQQVVRGDSAAYFCASSPQTWTTDTQYFGPGTRLTVL.

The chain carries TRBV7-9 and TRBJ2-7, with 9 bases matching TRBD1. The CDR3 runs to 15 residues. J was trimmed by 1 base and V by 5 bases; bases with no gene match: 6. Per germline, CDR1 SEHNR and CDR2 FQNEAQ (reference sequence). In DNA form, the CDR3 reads TGTGCCAGCAGCGGCCGGACAGGGGTTTCCTACGAGCAGTACTTC. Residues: CASSGRTGVSYEQYF. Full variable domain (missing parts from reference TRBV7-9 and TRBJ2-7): DTGVSQNPRHKITKRGQNVTFRCDPISEHNRLYWYRQTLGQGPEFLTYFQNEAQLEKSRLLSDRFSAERPKGSFSTLEIQRTEQGDSAMYLCASSGRTGVSYEQYFGPGTRLTVT.

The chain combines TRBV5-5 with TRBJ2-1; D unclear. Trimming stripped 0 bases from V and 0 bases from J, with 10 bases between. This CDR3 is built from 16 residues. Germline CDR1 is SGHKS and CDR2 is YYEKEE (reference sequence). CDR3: CASSLDPASSYNEQFF. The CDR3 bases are TGTGCCAGCAGCTTGGATCCGGCTAGCTCCTACAATGAGCAGTTCTTC.

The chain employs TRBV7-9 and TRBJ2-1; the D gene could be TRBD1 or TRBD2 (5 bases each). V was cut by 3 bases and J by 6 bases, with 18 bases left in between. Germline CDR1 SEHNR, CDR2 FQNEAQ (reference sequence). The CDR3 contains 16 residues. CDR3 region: CASSFRDRVGRNEQFF. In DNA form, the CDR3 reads TGTGCCAGCAGCTTCCGGGACCGCGTTGGGCGCAATGAGCAGTTCTTC.

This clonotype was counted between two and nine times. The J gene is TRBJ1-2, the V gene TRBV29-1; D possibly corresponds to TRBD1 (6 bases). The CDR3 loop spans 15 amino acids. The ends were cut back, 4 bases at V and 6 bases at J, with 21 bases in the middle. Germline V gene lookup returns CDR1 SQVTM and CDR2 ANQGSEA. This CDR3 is CSVGSTGYLTDGYTF. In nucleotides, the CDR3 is TGCAGCGTTGGAAGTACAGGGTACCTAACTGATGGCTACACCTTC.